This TCR beta chain stems from a study of T-cell reconstitution after alpha-beta-depleted transplantation in children. The germline V gene has CDR1 DFQATT and CDR2 SNEGSKA (reference sequence). The CDR3 covers 15 residues. Losses at the gene ends were 6 bases for V and 4 bases for J; bases not matched to a gene: 7. Unique molecular identifiers were incorporated during preparation of the TCRbeta library. MiXCR, run by TCRdb on the PCR reads, gives a single entry per CDR3 protein. The profile shows fewer than 700,000 distinct CDR3 sequences, approximately 12% of them singletons. The J gene is TRBJ1-5, the V gene TRBV20-1, with 12 bases matching TRBD1. This TCR was recovered from a male patient aged 10 to 17 who had a stem cell transplant for acute myeloid leukemia, so the T cells may come from the graft donor. The source was PBMCs, mostly from graft donor cells, collected 360 days after TCRalphabeta/CD19-depleted stem cell transplant. The CDR3 sequence is CSAPGQGALNQPQHF. CDR3 in DNA: TGCAGTGCCCCGGGACAGGGGGCCCTTAATCAGCCCCAGCATTTT.